The 8 T cell receptor beta chains listed next were all sequenced from one sample in a study of blood T cells in healthy people across ages. Then a second PCR, running about 6 to 12 cycles, was carried out with a sample-barcoded 5' primer and a J-beta primer mix. TCRdb fed the 5' RACE reads into MiXCR, producing one record per CDR3 protein. The sample shows around 820,000 distinct CDR3 sequences, 25% of them seen only once. The same sample was also used in a study of T cells of mothers and their children.

The sequenced sample was blood. The source is a boy aged 5-17 years in good health.

This clonotype was counted between two and nine times. The chain has TRBV28 and TRBJ1-2, with 8 bases identical to TRBD1. CDR3 length: 13 amino acids. Germline values: CDR1 MDHEN, CDR2 SYDVKM. The V and J ends lost 9 bases and 7 bases, in that order; junction bases with no gene match: 10. CDR3 loop: CASLLDRASGYTF. CDR3 in DNA: TGTGCCAGTTTACTGGACAGGGCGTCTGGCTACACCTTC.

This clonotype has a handful of counts. The junction shows a germline mismatch at one end, possibly a read error. This chain uses TRBV20-1 with TRBJ2-3; tentatively, D is TRBD1 or TRBD2 (5 bases each). Per germline, CDR1 DFQATT and CDR2 SNEGSKA (reference sequence). The CDR3 has 15 residues. CDR3 DNA sequence: TGCAGTGCTCGAGAGGGGTCTACACACACAGATACGCAGTATTTT. Amino acids: CSAREGSTHTDTQYF.

This clonotype has just a few counts. The J gene is TRBJ2-2, the V gene TRBV18; possibly TRBD1 for D (5 bases). Germline CDR1 is KGHSH and CDR2 is LQKENI. V shed 0 bases and J shed 0 bases, with 8 bases lying between them. This CDR3 has 16 amino acids. DNA for the CDR3: TGTGCCAGCTCACCACCCAGCAGGGCGAACACCGGGGAGCTGTTTTTT. This sequence encodes CASSPPSRANTGELFF.

V is TRBV21-1 and J is TRBJ2-1; the DNA was not compared with TRBD1, the D call given in the table. TRBV21-1 is a pseudogene locus. The CDR3 is made up of 16 amino acids. CDR3 amino acids: CASSKGRDRVNNEQFF. The CDR3 region has the DNA TGTGCCAGCAGCAAAGGCCGGGACAGGGTCAACAATGAGCAGTTCTTC.

The sample holds a few counts of this clonotype. The V call is TRBV7-2, the J call TRBJ2-4; 7 nucleotides align to TRBD1. The CDR3 spans 14 residues. Unmatched junction bases numbered 15, after V lost 5 bases and J lost 14 bases. The germline V gene encodes CDR1 SGHTA and CDR2 FQGNSA. The CDR3 is CASSILPSGQGEYF. The DNA of the CDR3 is TGTGCCAGCAGCATCCTACCTTCTGGGCAGGGGGAGTACTTC.

This clonotype was seen ten or more times. V is TRBV7-2 and J is TRBJ2-5; no definite D call. V was clipped by 1 base and J by 10 bases, with 7 bases between them. CDR1 is SGHTA and CDR2 is FQGNSA in the germline V gene. CDR3 length equals 11 residues. CDR3 coding DNA: TGTGCCAGCAGCTTAGGCCCCGGCCAGTACTTC. Residues: CASSLGPGQYF.

The sample holds a few counts of this clonotype. The chain combines TRBV10-3 with TRBJ2-3, with no clear D. The germline CDR1 and CDR2 sequences are ENHRY and SYGVKD. V shed 10 bases and J shed 2 bases, with 13 bases lying between them. CDR3 length: 13 amino acids. CDR3 protein: CAKDEHPTDTQYF. CDR3 DNA sequence: TGTGCCAAGGACGAACATCCCACAGATACGCAGTATTTT.

The V and J genes are TRBV28 and TRBJ1-4; D unclear. The CDR3 is 13 amino acids. The V gene lost 5 bases and the J gene lost 7 bases, with 11 bases spanning the gap. Looked up from germline, CDR1 is MDHEN and CDR2 is SYDVKM. CDR3 residues: CASSGRVAEKLFF. CDR3 bases: TGTGCCAGCAGTGGGCGGGTAGCTGAAAAACTGTTTTTT.